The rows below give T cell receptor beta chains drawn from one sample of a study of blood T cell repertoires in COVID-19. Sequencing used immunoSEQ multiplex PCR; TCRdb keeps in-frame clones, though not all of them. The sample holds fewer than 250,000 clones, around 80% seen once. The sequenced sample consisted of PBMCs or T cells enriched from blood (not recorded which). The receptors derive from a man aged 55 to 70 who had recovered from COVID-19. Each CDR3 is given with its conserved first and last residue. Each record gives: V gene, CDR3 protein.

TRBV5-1,CASSGQGTGELFF
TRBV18,CASSPTEQGVDTQYF
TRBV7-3,CASSLEGRGYMNTEAFF
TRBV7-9,CASSFLGPSPSTDTQYF
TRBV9,CASSPGTLFYEQYF
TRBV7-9,CASSLEGMVQNDGYTF
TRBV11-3,CASSAGTGDQETQYF
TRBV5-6,CASSSLLAGGLNEQFF
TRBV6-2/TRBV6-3,CASSYSRGTGGFQPQHF
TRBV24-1,CATSDIRTQYF
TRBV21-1,CASSKAEGCLITEAFF
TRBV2,CASSETGSAGNTIYF
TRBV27,CASSLLSGPFNYGYTF
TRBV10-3,CAISDPSTDTQYF
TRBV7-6,CASSPGQGNYGYTF
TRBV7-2,CASSLVAGVGYEQFF
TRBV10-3,CATSTGVDGELFF
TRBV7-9,CASSTTQGEGSYEQYF
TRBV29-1,CSVGPGVKWNTEAFF
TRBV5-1,CASSLEAYRGYGYTF
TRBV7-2,CASSLERVNTEAFF
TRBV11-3,CASSLMRFSYNEQFF
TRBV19,CASSMADNEKLFF
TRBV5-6,CASSLGGSRFTEAFF
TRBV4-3,CASSQDGQGSAYGYTF
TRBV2,CASAREGAREGYTF
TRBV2,CASSANRAVDIQYF
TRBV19,CASSGGQELEGYTF
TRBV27,CASSSLGTAYAAISYNEQFF
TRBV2,CASSPRPSQYF
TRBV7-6,CASSLTSAAIEQYF
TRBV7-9,CASSLDSGGYGYTF
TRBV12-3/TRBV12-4,CASSLRDRAGYTF
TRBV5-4,CASSADVNSLIYGYTF
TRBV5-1,CASSSGDSARAYEQYF
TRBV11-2,CASSETGQHNSPLHF
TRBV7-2,CASSLRGGQAHNEQFF
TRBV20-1,CSAYRGETQYF
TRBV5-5,CASSTGQLPNYGYTF
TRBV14,CASSRKDRWGTEAFF
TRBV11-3,CASSLRGNGGETQYF
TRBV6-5,CASSREMNTEAFF
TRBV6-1,CASSEDRRYGYTF
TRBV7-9,CASSSTGGAYF
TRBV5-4,CASSFGWSGIGQETQYF
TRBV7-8,CASSLESGSGELFF
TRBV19,CASSIRGSGNQPQHF
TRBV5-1,CASSFGGAGTDTQYF
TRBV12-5,CASGLLGQIEAFF
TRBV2,CASSGGDSVTEAFF
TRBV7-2,CASSAYGVQETQYF
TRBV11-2,CASSFVRAAYEQYF
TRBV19,CASHSREFNSPLHF
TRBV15,CATSWLTSGDNEQYF
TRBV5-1,CASSLEHTRYGYTF
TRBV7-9,CASSYYDQPQHF